The present TCR beta chain was sequenced within a study of T cells in tuberculosis. Study-level information: T cells were selected with CD1B tetramers loaded with glucose monomycolate.

Trimming at V came to 7 bases and at J to 0 bases, leaving 3 bases not matched to a gene. This CDR3 has 14 amino acids. CDR1 and CDR2 (germline): SNHLY, FYNNEI. Chain pairing is unknown; alpha and beta were sequenced separately. Here immunoSEQ multiplex PCR was the method, and the copy in TCRdb shows in-frame clones only, minus some. The sample lists 50,000 or so clones; 88% were seen once. Thawed, overnight-rested PBMC were stained with GMM-loaded CD1B tetramer, viability dye and anti-CD3, then sorted. The CD1B tetramers carried C32 glucose monomycolate purified from Rhodococcus equi. About 100,000 tetramer-negative cells were sorted from each donor. This clone was seen a single time.

This receptor was taken from an adult woman with latent tuberculosis. The sample was CD1b-GMM tetramer-negative cells sorted from PBMCs. The rearrangement links TRBV2 to TRBJ2-1, with 7 nucleotides matching TRBD1. The CDR3 is CASKQGFSYNEQFF. The CDR3 coding sequence is TGTGCCAGCAAACAGGGGTTCTCCTACAATGAGCAGTTCTTC.